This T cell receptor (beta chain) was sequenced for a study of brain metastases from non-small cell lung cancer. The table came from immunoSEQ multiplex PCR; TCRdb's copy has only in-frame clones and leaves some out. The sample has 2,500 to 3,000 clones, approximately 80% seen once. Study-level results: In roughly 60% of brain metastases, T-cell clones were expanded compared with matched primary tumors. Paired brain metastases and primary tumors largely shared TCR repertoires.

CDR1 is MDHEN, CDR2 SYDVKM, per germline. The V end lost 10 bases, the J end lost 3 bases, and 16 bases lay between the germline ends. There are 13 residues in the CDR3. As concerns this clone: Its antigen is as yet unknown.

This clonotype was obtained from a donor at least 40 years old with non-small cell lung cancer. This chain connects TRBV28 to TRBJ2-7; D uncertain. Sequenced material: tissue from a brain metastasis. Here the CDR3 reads CATPSEDFYEQYF. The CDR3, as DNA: TGTGCCACCCCAAGCGAGGATTTCTACGAGCAGTACTTC.